A selection of T cell receptor beta chains follows, all from one sample in a study of blood T cell repertoires in COVID-19. Measured with immunoSEQ multiplex PCR; TCRdb has only the in-frame clones, and not every one. The table records more than 400,000 clones, 90% of them present only once. The material sequenced was PBMCs or T cells enriched from blood (not recorded which). Source of these receptors: a man aged 18 to 29 who had recovered from COVID-19. CDR3s leave out the opening cysteine and the closing phenylalanine or tryptophan. The D gene is left open where the match is weak.

J gene | D gene | V gene | CDR3 protein
TRBJ2-7 | - | TRBV6-5 | ASTSSSLAEQY
TRBJ2-1 | - | TRBV9 | ASSVQGSWNEQF
TRBJ1-1 | TRBD1 | TRBV11-3 | ASSRRTGAEAF
TRBJ2-5 | - | TRBV2 | ASGSLAQETQY
TRBJ1-2 | TRBD1 | TRBV5-5 | ASSLTGTATHGYGYT
TRBJ1-1 | - | TRBV7-9 | ASSFDSPTEAF
TRBJ1-6 | - | TRBV28 | ASSHAYQVAGGSPLH
TRBJ1-2 | TRBD1 | TRBV7-9 | ASASVGGGGNLPFLGYT
TRBJ2-7 | - | TRBV24-1 | ATSDWEVHEQY
TRBJ2-3 | - | TRBV5-1 | ASSLEARGATDTQY
TRBJ1-2 | - | TRBV19 | ASSMRDYYGYT